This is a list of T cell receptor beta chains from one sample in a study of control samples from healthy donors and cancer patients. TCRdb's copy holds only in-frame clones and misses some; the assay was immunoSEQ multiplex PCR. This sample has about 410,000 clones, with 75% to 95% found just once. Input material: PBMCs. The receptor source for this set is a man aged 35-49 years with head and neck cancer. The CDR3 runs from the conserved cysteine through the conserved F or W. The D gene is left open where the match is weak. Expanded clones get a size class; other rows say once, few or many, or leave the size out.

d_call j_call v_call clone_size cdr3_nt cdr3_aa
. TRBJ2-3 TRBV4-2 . TGTGCCAGCACCGGGGGCCGGGGCACAGATACGCAGTATTTT CASTGGRGTDTQYF
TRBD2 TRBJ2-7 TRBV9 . TGTGCCAGCAGCCTCGGACTAGCGGAGTCCTACGAGCAGTACTTC CASSLGLAESYEQYF
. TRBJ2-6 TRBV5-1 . TGCGCCAGCAGCTTAAGGGTCTCTGGGGCCAACGTCCTGACTTTC CASSLRVSGANVLTF
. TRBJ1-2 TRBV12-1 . TGTGCCAGCAGCCTCAGCGGTCCCGAAACTAACTATGGCTACACCTTC CASSLSGPETNYGYTF
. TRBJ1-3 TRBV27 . TGTGCCAGCAGCCCCGGGACCCTCAGCTCTGGAAACACCATATATTTT CASSPGTLSSGNTIYF
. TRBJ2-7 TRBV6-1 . TGTGCCAGCAGTGCCAACCCCTTGGGACGGTCCTACGAGCAGTACTTC CASSANPLGRSYEQYF
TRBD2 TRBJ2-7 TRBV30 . TGTGCCTGGGCGGCGGGGGCCTACGAGCAGTACTTC CAWAAGAYEQYF
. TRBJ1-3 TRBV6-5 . TGTGCCAGCAGTTTCCGGCGGGGGGCTGAGGGCATATATTTT CASSFRRGAEGIYF
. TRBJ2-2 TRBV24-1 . TGTGCCACCAGTGATTTGCCCCTACAGGCGGGCACCGGGGAGCTGTTTTTT CATSDLPLQAGTGELFF
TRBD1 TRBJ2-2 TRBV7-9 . TGTGCCAGCAGCCCAAGGGGACAGCACACCGGGGAGCTGTTTTTT CASSPRGQHTGELFF
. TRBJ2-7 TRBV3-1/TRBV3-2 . TGTGCCAGCAGCCAAAGTGACTACGAGCAGTACTTC CASSQSDYEQYF
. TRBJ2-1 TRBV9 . TGTGCCAGCAGCGTCGCCGTCGGGGGTCTCTCCTACAATGAGCAGTTCTTC CASSVAVGGLSYNEQFF
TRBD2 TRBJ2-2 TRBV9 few TGTGCCAGCAGCGCCAGAGGCGGGAGGTTTAACACCGGGGAGCTGTTTTTT CASSARGGRFNTGELFF
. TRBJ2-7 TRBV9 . TGTGCCAGCAGCGTATTGGGGAGCTCCTACGAGCAGTACTTC CASSVLGSSYEQYF
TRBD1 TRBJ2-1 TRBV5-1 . TGCGCCAGCAGCCCAGGACAGGGCTCCTACAATGAGCAGTTCTTC CASSPGQGSYNEQFF
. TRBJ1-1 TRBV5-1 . TGCGCCAGCAGACCGACAGAGAACACTGAAGCTTTCTTT CASRPTENTEAFF
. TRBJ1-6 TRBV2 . TGTGCCAGCAGTGAGGGCAGGGGAAATTCACCCCTCCACTTT CASSEGRGNSPLHF
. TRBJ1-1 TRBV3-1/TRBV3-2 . TGTGCCAGCAGCCAAGTAGGGGTGGGCACTGAAGCTTTCTTT CASSQVGVGTEAFF